Presented here are 3 T cell receptor beta chains from one specimen sequenced in a study of radiation and T cells in renal cell carcinoma. Produced via immunoSEQ multiplex PCR; TCRdb's table is partial and in-frame only. The sample includes 130,000 to 150,000 clones, around nine tenths of them seen just once. Described time point: blood 4 weeks post-SBRT, at nephrectomy. Treatment meaning: 15 Gy SBRT to primary tumor, nephrectomy 4 weeks later. The specimen comprised blood, sampled from a patient whose treatment included radiotherapy and nephrectomy. These receptors originate from a woman in her fifties or sixties with renal cell carcinoma.

CDR3 sequence reads: CASTNRGSYNEQFF. The CDR3 coding sequence is TGTGCCAGCACAAACCGGGGTTCCTACAATGAGCAGTTCTTC. The chain carries TRBV11-2 and TRBJ2-1; possibly TRBD2 for D (5 bases). Trimming cost V 7 bases and J 1 base, with 11 bases left between them. Per germline, CDR1 SGHAT and CDR2 FQNNGV. The CDR3 consists of 14 residues.

The V call is TRBV9, the J call TRBJ2-5; D remains unclear. Trimming cost V 0 bases and J 1 base, with 7 bases left between them. This CDR3 is built from 14 residues. Germline assignment: CDR1 SGDLS and CDR2 YYNGEE. CDR3 loop: CASSVEGSQETQYF. CDR3 sequence (DNA): TGTGCCAGCAGCGTAGAGGGAAGCCAAGAGACCCAGTACTTC. The whole variable domain, remainder taken from reference TRBV9 and TRBJ2-5, is DSGVTQTPKHLITATGQRVTLRCSPRSGDLSVYWYQQSLDQGLQFLIQYYNGEERAKGNILERFSAQQFPDLHSELNLSSLELGDSALYFCASSVEGSQETQYFGPGTRLLVL.

The gene calls are TRBV19 and TRBJ1-1, with D unclear. Trimming removed 7 bases at V and 5 bases at J, with 17 bases between. The CDR3 is made up of 14 amino acids. Per the germline V gene, CDR1 is LNHDA and CDR2 is SQIVND (reference sequence). The CDR3 region has the DNA TGTGCCAGTAAACAAAGAGGCAGCGTAACTGAAGCTTTCTTT. It specifies CASKQRGSVTEAFF.